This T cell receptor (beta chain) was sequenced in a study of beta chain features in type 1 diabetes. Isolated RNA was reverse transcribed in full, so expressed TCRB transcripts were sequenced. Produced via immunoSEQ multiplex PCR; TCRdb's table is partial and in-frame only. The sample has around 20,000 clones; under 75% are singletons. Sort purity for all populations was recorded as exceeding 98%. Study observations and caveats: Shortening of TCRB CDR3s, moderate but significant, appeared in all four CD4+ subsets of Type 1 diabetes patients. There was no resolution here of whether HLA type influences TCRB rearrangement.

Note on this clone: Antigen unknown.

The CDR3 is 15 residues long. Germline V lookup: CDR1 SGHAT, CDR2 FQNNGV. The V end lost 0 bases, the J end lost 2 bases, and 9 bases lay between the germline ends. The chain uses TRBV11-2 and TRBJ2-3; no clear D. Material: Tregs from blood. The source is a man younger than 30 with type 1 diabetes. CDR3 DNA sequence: TGTGCCAGCAGCTTAGATCCCCGCTACACAGATACGCAGTATTTT. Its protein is CASSLDPRYTDTQYF.